Given below is one T cell receptor (beta chain) in context. The entry originates in a study of T-cell reconstitution after alpha-beta-depleted transplantation in children. The trim removed 5 bases at V and 4 bases at J, leaving 9 bases unmatched. CDR1 SGHAT and CDR2 FQNNGV come from the germline V gene. The CDR3 has 15 amino acids. Molecular barcoding with unique molecular identifiers was used for the TCRbeta library. TCRdb called the PCR reads again in MiXCR, with one record for every CDR3 protein. Among some 200,000 distinct CDR3 sequences listed, more than 12% were seen once. The chain uses TRBV11-2 and TRBJ2-3; 7 positions agree with TRBD1. The source was PBMCs from the stem cell graft donor, collected from the stem cell graft. This TCR was sampled from a human donor who donated a stem cell graft to a child with acute lymphoblastic leukemia. CDR3 DNA: TGTGCCAGCAGCACAACAGACAGGGCTTCAGATACGCAGTATTTT. This sequence encodes CASSTTDRASDTQYF. Variable domain in full (rest from reference TRBV11-2 and TRBJ2-3): EAGVAQSPRYKIIEKRQSVAFWCNPISGHATLYWYQQILGQGPKLLIQFQNNGVVDDSQLPKDRFSAERLKGVDSTLKIQPAKLEDSAVYLCASSTTDRASDTQYFGPGTRLTVL.